A single sample is the source of the 25 T cell receptor beta chains below, sequenced in a study of metastatic and nonmetastatic thyroid tumors. Until they underwent thyroid surgery, no patient had received any treatment. TCRdb called clones again from the PCR reads with MiXCR. This sample has about 7,100 clones, with about a third found just once. The sequenced material came from adjacent normal tissue. The source of these receptors is a female donor with papillary thyroid cancer or a benign thyroid nodule (not recorded which). Some clones in this sample may be carry-over from other donors' samples.

This chain joins TRBV19 and TRBJ1-5; D not resolved. The CDR3 covers 13 residues. Between the trimmed V and J ends, which lost 3 bases and 5 bases, there was a span of 8 bases. From germline, CDR1 is LNHDA and CDR2 SQIVND (reference sequence). CDR3 bases: TGTGCCAGTAGTATGGGGAGGGATCAGCCCCAGCATTTT. Its translation: CASSMGRDQPQHF.

Worth noting for this clone: The DNA is left out, because the CDR3 cannot be placed on it with certainty; the CDR3 is given as TCRdb lists it. The chain's CDR3 is CATPLSALCQPPAYEQYF. This rearrangement joins TRBV28 to TRBJ2-7; the table names TRBD2, a call not compared with the DNA. CDR1 MDHEN and CDR2 SYDVKM come from the germline V gene. The CDR3 is 18 amino acids long, termini counted.

The chain combines TRBV11-2 with TRBJ2-3; no clear D gene. The CDR3 sequence is 12 residues long. V was trimmed by 5 bases and J by 2 bases, leaving 5 bases between them. From germline, CDR1 is SGHAT and CDR2 FQNNGV. In nucleotides, the CDR3 is TGTGCCAGCAGCCAGATCACAGATACGCAGTATTTT. Translated, it gives CASSQITDTQYF.

The V gene is TRBV7-9, the J gene TRBJ1-2; tentative D call: TRBD1 (5 bases). Looked up from germline, CDR1 is SEHNR and CDR2 is FQNEAQ (reference sequence). There are 15 residues in the CDR3. V shed 9 bases and J shed 7 bases, with 24 bases lying between them. The CDR3 here is CASSTGGGSRSGYTF. In DNA, the CDR3 is TGTGCCAGTAGTACCGGCGGGGGGTCAAGATCTGGCTACACCTTC.

The DNA for the CDR3 is TGTGCCAGCAGGGACCGGCAAGTCTCTGGCTACACCTTC. Protein sequence: CASRDRQVSGYTF. The rearrangement joins TRBV2 to TRBJ1-2; unclear D gene. The CDR3 length is 13 residues. The germline V and J ends were trimmed by 6 bases and 7 bases, with 15 bases remaining between them. In germline, CDR1 is SNHLY, CDR2 FYNNEI.

This clone is judged large. The CDR3 sequence is CATSGTPGETQYF. CDR3 nucleotides: TGTGCCACCTCAGGGACTCCGGGAGAGACCCAGTACTTC. The V gene is TRBV7-2, the J gene TRBJ2-5; TRBD2 is a possible D gene (6 bases). Germline V lookup: CDR1 SGHTA, CDR2 FQGNSA. Trimming cost V 10 bases and J 4 bases, with 16 bases left between them. This CDR3 is built from 13 residues.

This sequence joins TRBV5-1 and TRBJ2-7; the D is unclear. The ends were cut back, 0 bases at V and 4 bases at J, with 5 bases in the middle. The CDR3 is 12 residues long. Germline loops: CDR1 SGHRS, CDR2 YFSETQ. Here the CDR3 reads CASSLVGYEQYF. The CDR3 nucleotides are TGCGCCAGCAGCTTGGTTGGGTACGAGCAGTACTTC.

This chain connects TRBV27 to TRBJ1-6, with TRBD1 matching 8 bases. The junction had 14 bases not matched to a gene; V was cut back by 3 bases and J by 7 bases. The CDR3 loop spans 18 amino acids. CDR1 is MNHEY and CDR2 is SMNVEV in the germline V gene (reference sequence). The DNA of the CDR3 is TGTGCCAGCAGTTTCCGACTTAGGCCAGGGGGCAAAAATTCACCCCTCCACTTT. Its translation is CASSFRLRPGGKNSPLHF.

The J gene is TRBJ1-4, the V gene TRBV20-1; D not resolved. V lost 3 bases, J lost 4 bases, and 9 bases lay in between. The V gene's germline CDR1 is DFQATT and CDR2 SNEGSKA (reference sequence). The CDR3 length is 13 residues. The CDR3 region has the DNA TGCAGTGCTAGCGCAGGCTTTAATGAAAAACTGTTTTTT. Its protein is CSASAGFNEKLFF.

This chain uses TRBV7-3 with TRBJ2-2, with TRBD2 matching over 7 bases. Germline V lookup: CDR1 SGHTA, CDR2 FQGTGA. The CDR3 is 15 residues long. V was pared by 2 bases and J by 6 bases, with 6 bases of the junction left unmatched. CDR3: CASSLGRGRAGELFF. CDR3 bases: TGTGCCAGCAGCTTAGGGCGCGGGAGAGCCGGGGAGCTGTTTTTT. Full variable domain (missing parts from reference TRBV7-3 and TRBJ2-2): GAGVSQTPSNKVTEKGKYVELRCDPISGHTALYWYRQSLGQGPEFLIYFQGTGAADDSGLPNDRFFAVRPEGSVSTLKIQRTERGDSAVYLCASSLGRGRAGELFFGEGSRLTVL.

By proportion, this clone is large. This sequence joins TRBV10-1 and TRBJ1-2; 11 nucleotides match TRBD1. The CDR3 spans 15 residues. Trimming cost V 6 bases and J 2 bases; bases outside gene matches: 5. CDR1 and CDR2 from the germline V gene are WNHNN and SYGVQD (reference sequence). The CDR3 DNA reads as TGCGCCAGCAGCCCAGGACAGGGGGCAAACTATGGCTACACCTTC. It yields the protein CASSPGQGANYGYTF.

This clone is classed as medium-sized. The chain combines TRBV20-1 with TRBJ2-2; 9 positions agree with TRBD1. The J segment lost 4 bases and the V segment lost 6 bases, leaving 3 bases of the junction unmatched. Looked up from germline, CDR1 is DFQATT and CDR2 is SNEGSKA (reference sequence). The length of the CDR3 is 13 residues. DNA of the CDR3: TGCAGTGCGTCGACAGGGGGCACCGGGGAGCTGTTTTTT. Translated, it gives CSASTGGTGELFF.

This clone was detected a few times. This chain connects TRBV6-2 or TRBV6-3 to TRBJ2-1; D possibly corresponds to TRBD1 (5 bases). V lost 0 bases and J 7 bases, leaving 13 bases between the germline ends. Germline V lookup: CDR1 MNHEY, CDR2 SVGEGT. The CDR3 contains 15 residues. The CDR3 DNA reads as TGTGCCAGCAGTTACTCCGGCAGGGCGGAGAATGAGCAGTTCTTC. Translation gives CASSYSGRAENEQFF.

The chain uses TRBV12-3 or TRBV12-4 and TRBJ2-2; the D is unclear. The CDR3 covers 14 residues. V was clipped by 6 bases and J by 2 bases, with 10 bases between them. CDR3 in DNA: TGTGCCAGCAGGGGTCGCTTAAACACCGGGGAGCTGTTTTTT. Its translation is CASRGRLNTGELFF.

The V and J genes are TRBV9 and TRBJ2-7; TRBD1 matches 7 bases. CDR1 and CDR2 (germline): SGDLS, YYNGEE. V was pared by 5 bases and J by 6 bases, with 14 bases of the junction left unmatched. The CDR3 totals 15 residues. The CDR3 loop reads CASSPNSEAGGEQYF. The CDR3 nucleotides are TGTGCCAGCAGTCCTAATTCAGAGGCAGGGGGCGAGCAGTACTTC.

This clone was counted between two and nine times. The chain is built from TRBV6-1 and TRBJ2-5, with TRBD2 matching 11 bases. The germline CDR1 and CDR2 sequences are MNHNS and SASEGT. V shed 8 bases and J 5 bases; nucleotides not matched to a gene: 7. The CDR3 contains 14 residues. This CDR3 reads CASASGGPPETQYF. In DNA form, the CDR3 reads TGTGCCAGCGCTAGCGGGGGGCCCCCCGAGACCCAGTACTTC.

The CDR3, as DNA: TGCGCCAGCAGCTTGGAAACAGCCCGAGGGGAGACCCAGTACTTC. The encoded protein is CASSLETARGETQYF. The chain couples TRBV5-1 to TRBJ2-5, with D possibly being TRBD2 (5 bases). The CDR3 extends over 15 amino acids. Trimming stripped 0 bases from V and 5 bases from J, with 14 bases between. The germline V gene encodes CDR1 SGHRS and CDR2 YFSETQ.

The chain recombines TRBV12-5 with TRBJ2-3; TRBD1 is a possible D gene (5 bases). CDR1 and CDR2 from the germline V gene are LGHNT and FRNRAP. This CDR3 has 13 residues. CDR3 in DNA: TGTGCCTGGGGCCCACCAACGACAGATACGCAGTATTTT. Translating gives CAWGPPTTDTQYF.

This clone has just a few counts. The junction departs from germline at one end; a sequencing error may be responsible. This sequence joins TRBV27 and TRBJ1-6, with D possibly TRBD1 on 5 matching bases. Looked up from germline, CDR1 is MNHEY and CDR2 is SMNVEV (reference sequence). This CDR3 region has 14 residues. The DNA of the CDR3 is TGTGAAAGCAGTAGCAGGGTGGGAAAGTCACCACTCCACTTT. Encoded protein: CESSSRVGKSPLHF.

This clone was detected once. Relative to the germline gene, one junction end is altered; a read error may explain this. This sequence joins TRBV7-2 and TRBJ2-3, with a weak D call TRBD2 (7 bases). CDR3 length: 20 residues. Germline V CDR1 and CDR2: SGHTA, FQGNSA. CDR3 sequence reads: CASSYRGSGGARSRTETQYF. CDR3 nucleotides: TGTGCCAGCAGCTACCGAGGTAGTGGGGGGGCCCGTTCCAGGACAGAAACGCAGTATTTT.

Judged by abundance, this clone is large. The rearrangement uses TRBV10-2 and TRBJ2-7, with D possibly called TRBD1 or TRBD2 (5 bases each). The CDR3 loop spans 12 amino acids. The V end was cut by 7 bases, the J end by 7 bases, with 14 bases between. CDR1 and CDR2 from the germline V gene are WSHSY and SAAADI. The CDR3 here is CASTPGKGEQYF. The CDR3 DNA reads TGCGCCAGCACCCCGGGGAAGGGGGAGCAGTACTTC.

This clone is termed hyperexpanded. The chain recombines TRBV2 with TRBJ2-7, with unresolved D. V was shortened by 4 bases and J by 5 bases, with 15 bases between the two germline ends. The CDR3 runs 14 residues. Germline V gene data show CDR1 as SNHLY and CDR2 as FYNNEI. CDR3 region: CASSVPPKTHEQYF. The DNA of the CDR3 is TGTGCCAGCAGTGTCCCACCAAAGACCCACGAGCAGTACTTC.

This sequence joins TRBV6-1 and TRBJ1-6; D not resolved. V lost 8 bases and J 0 bases, leaving 11 bases between the germline ends. From germline, CDR1 is MNHNS and CDR2 SASEGT. There are 15 residues in the CDR3. The CDR3 coding sequence is TGTGCCAGCTCCCTGTTAGGCTCCTATAATTCACCCCTCCACTTT. Amino acid sequence: CASSLLGSYNSPLHF.

The rearrangement links TRBV9 to TRBJ2-7; TRBD2 aligns across 9 bases. With 4 bases clipped from V and 2 bases from J, the junction kept 7 bases outside the gene matches. The V gene's germline CDR1 is SGDLS and CDR2 YYNGEE. This CDR3 region has 15 residues. The chain's CDR3 is CASSPRTSVAYEQYF. The CDR3 DNA reads TGTGCCAGCAGCCCTCGGACTAGCGTAGCCTACGAGCAGTACTTC.

The genes are TRBV6-4 and TRBJ2-6; D is possibly TRBD1 or TRBD2 (5 bases each). This CDR3 is 18 amino acids long. The germline V gene has CDR1 MRHNA and CDR2 SNTAGT. Trimming cost V 4 bases and J 17 bases, with 33 bases left between them. The CDR3 loop reads CASSALPTVLSGAKVMTF. CDR3 in DNA: TGTGCCAGCAGTGCACTCCCGACAGTTTTATCCGGGGCCAAAGTCATGACTTTC.